This TCR beta chain was captured by sequencing in a study of read filtering for tumor transcriptome and immune sequencing. In the study overall: IR-seq gave about 4.05 to 11 million TCR reads per sample; RNA-seq gave roughly 80 to 1273.

J was trimmed by 1 base and V by 6 bases; bases with no gene match: 10. Germline CDR1 reads MDHEN; CDR2 reads SYDVKM. This CDR3 is 18 amino acids long. The library was built from around 0.4 ug RNA with molecular barcoded adaptors for alpha/delta and beta/gamma chains. MiXCR, applied by TCRdb to the reads, yields one record per CDR3 protein. There are tens of thousands of distinct CDR3 sequences in the sample; around 18% occur only once, and 16% lies in the top ten. This clonotype was counted at least ten times. As yet, its antigen is unknown. Study-wide points: Approximately 82% of IR-seq clonotypes had a single read, yet these held about 3.5% of reads.

The J gene is TRBJ2-5, the V gene TRBV28, with 14 positions matching TRBD2. The TCR comes from a donor at least 40 years old with multiple myeloma. Sequenced: a population of CD138-negative cells sorted from bone marrow. CDR3 nucleotide sequence: TGTGCCAGCAGCCACCGGACTAGCGGGAGGAGGGGCCAAGAGACCCAGTACTTC. It translates to CASSHRTSGRRGQETQYF. The complete variable domain, with remaining parts taken from reference TRBV28 and TRBJ2-5, reads DVKVTQSSRYLVKRTGEKVFLECVQDMDHENMFWYRQDPGLGLRLIYFSYDVKMKEKGDIPEGYSVSREKKERFSLILESASTNQTSMYLCASSHRTSGRRGQETQYFGPGTRLLVL.